A selection of T cell receptor beta chains follows, all from one sample in a study of graft-versus-host responses after intestinal transplantation. Libraries were prepared by immunoSEQ multiplex PCR; TCRdb keeps only in-frame clonotypes and omits some of them. The sample yields around 130,000 clones, around nine tenths seen once. Antigens for these TCRs are unknown. The source material was unstimulated CD4+ T cells sorted from spleen or lymph node cells, sampled before intestinal transplant. These receptors originate from a human donor who received an intestinal transplant. CDR3s include the opening cysteine and the closing phenylalanine or tryptophan. D genes are given only for firm matches. Not every row has a clone size; where given, it reads once, few, many or a size class.

>TRBV5-6|TRBJ1-1|-|-|15
TGTGCCAGCAGCCCATTGACAGCTAGGGACACTGAAGCTTTCTTT
CASSPLTARDTEAFF
>TRBV6-5|TRBJ2-6|-|-|14
TGTGCCAGCACGGGAGACTCTGGGGCCAACGTCCTGACTTTC
CASTGDSGANVLTF
>TRBV6-1|TRBJ1-1|-|-|14
TGTGCCAGCAGTGAGCAGGGGTCAAGTACTGAAGCTTTCTTT
CASSEQGSSTEAFF
>TRBV30|TRBJ2-3|-|once|12
TGTGCCTGGAGCCTAAGTGGGGTTACGCAGTATTTT
CAWSLSGVTQYF
>TRBV5-4|TRBJ2-1|-|-|15
TGTGCCAGCAGCCCAATATGGGGAGCCCCAGATGAGCAGTTCTTC
CASSPIWGAPDEQFF
>TRBV5-1|TRBJ2-1|-|-|11
TGCGCCAGCAGCTTGGACTCTGAGCAGTTCTTC
CASSLDSEQFF
>TRBV9|TRBJ2-1|TRBD2|-|16
TGTGCCAGCAGCGTAGAAAACCTAGCGGGGGGGAATGAGCAGTTCTTC
CASSVENLAGGNEQFF
>TRBV6-5|TRBJ2-3|TRBD2|-|15
TGTGCCAGCAGTACGGCGGGACTAGCGGGGGATACGCAGTATTTT
CASSTAGLAGDTQYF
>TRBV7-2|TRBJ2-5|-|-|11
TGTGCCAGCAGCTTAAAAGAGACCCAGTACTTC
CASSLKETQYF
>TRBV11-2|TRBJ2-2|-|-|14
TGTGCCAGCAGCTCCCGACTGGAAACCGGGGAGCTGTTTTTT
CASSSRLETGELFF
>TRBV2|TRBJ2-4|TRBD1|-|12
TGTGCCAGCAAACAGGGGGAAAACATTCAGTACTTC
CASKQGENIQYF
>TRBV19|TRBJ1-2|-|-|14
TGTGCCAGTAGAGAGGTGGGGACTAACTATGGCTACACCTTC
CASREVGTNYGYTF
>TRBV19|TRBJ2-3|TRBD2|-|13
TGTGCCAGTAGCTCAGGGACTAGCTATACGCAGTATTTT
CASSSGTSYTQYF